One sample yielded the 17 T cell receptor beta chains listed below, sequenced in a study of blood T cell repertoires in COVID-19. Here immunoSEQ multiplex PCR was the method, and the copy in TCRdb shows in-frame clones only, minus some. The sample lists about 140,000 clones; roughly 80% were seen once. Input material: peripheral blood. These TCRs come from a woman aged 60-70 years with acute or convalescent COVID-19.

The J gene is TRBJ2-7, the V gene TRBV27, with 10 positions matching TRBD2. CDR1 and CDR2 (germline): MNHEY, SMNVEV (reference sequence). The V segment lost 4 bases and the J segment 3 bases; nucleotides outside the gene matches: 15. The CDR3 consists of 18 residues. CDR3 in DNA: TGTGCCAGCAGTTCCAACTTAGCGGCTAGCGGGAGAAGCTACGAGCAGTACTTC. It translates to CASSSNLAASGRSYEQYF.

The chain has TRBV19 and TRBJ1-4; the match to TRBD1 covers 8 bases. Trimming removed 3 bases from V and 8 bases from J; junction bases left unmatched: 8. Germline V CDR1 and CDR2: LNHDA, SQIVND (reference sequence). CDR3 length equals 15 residues. CDR3 DNA sequence: TGTGCCAGTAGTATGGTCAGGGGGCCGGGGGAAAAACTGTTTTTT. Protein: CASSMVRGPGEKLFF.

The chain has TRBV18 and TRBJ2-1; D ambiguous. Germline CDR1 KGHSH, CDR2 LQKENI. The CDR3 is made up of 9 amino acids. V was trimmed by 6 bases and J by 9 bases, leaving 3 bases between them. The CDR3: CASSLEQFF. CDR3 in DNA: TGTGCCAGCTCCCTTGAGCAGTTCTTC.

The rearrangement joins TRBV2 to TRBJ2-7; no clear D. Trimming took off 7 bases at V and 0 bases at J, with 10 bases between the two ends. Germline CDR1 is SNHLY and CDR2 is FYNNEI. This CDR3 region has 13 residues. The CDR3 DNA follows: TGTGCCAGCACAGGTTCTAACTCCTACGAGCAGTACTTC. Translated: CASTGSNSYEQYF. Together with reference TRBV2 and TRBJ2-7, the CDR3 gives the full variable domain: EPEVTQTPSHQVTQMGQEVILRCVPISNHLYFYWYRQILGQKVEFLVSFYNNEISEKSEIFDDQFSVERPDGSNFTLKIRSTKLEDSAMYFCASTGSNSYEQYFGPGTRLTVT.

V and J are TRBV6-5 and TRBJ2-2, with D perhaps TRBD1 (5 bases). This CDR3 is 12 amino acids long. V gave up 8 bases and J gave up 11 bases, with 15 bases separating them. In germline, CDR1 is MNHEY, CDR2 SVGAGI. The CDR3 loop reads CASSTRVQELFF. The CDR3 nucleotides read TGTGCCAGCTCGACCAGGGTGCAAGAGCTGTTTTTT.

In regard to this clone: Germline and junction disagree at one end, which may indicate a read error. This chain joins TRBV7-7 and TRBJ2-7, with TRBD2 matching over 14 bases. The CDR3 consists of 15 residues. Germline lookup yields CDR1 SSHAT and CDR2 FNYEAQ (reference sequence). The CDR3: CASSLGTSGSYEQYF. As DNA, the CDR3 is TGTGCTAGCAGCTTAGGGACTAGCGGGAGCTACGAGCAGTACTTC.

The chain has TRBV6-2 or TRBV6-3 and TRBJ2-1, with a weak D call TRBD1 (6 bases). Between the trimmed V and J ends, which lost 6 bases and 0 bases, there was a span of 12 bases. The length of the CDR3 is 15 residues. The germline CDR1 and CDR2 sequences are MNHEY and SVGEGT. The CDR3 is CASSGQPSSYNEQFF. The DNA for the CDR3 is TGTGCCAGCAGCGGACAGCCAAGCTCCTACAATGAGCAGTTCTTC.

The genes are TRBV27 and TRBJ1-5, with TRBD1 matching over 8 bases. J gave up 5 bases and V 6 bases, and 6 bases lay outside the gene matches. CDR3 length: 14 amino acids. Germline V gives CDR1 MNHEY, CDR2 SMNVEV (reference sequence). This CDR3 reads CASRVQGGYQPQHF. The CDR3 DNA reads as TGTGCCAGCAGGGTACAGGGGGGATATCAGCCCCAGCATTTT.

This rearrangement joins TRBV4-2 to TRBJ1-4, with D possibly being TRBD1 (5 bases). Trimming left V 0 bases short and J 5 bases short, with 13 bases between. Germline CDR1 LGHNA, CDR2 YNFKEQ. The CDR3 length is 16 residues. The CDR3 loop reads CASSQDVGGGNEKLFF. As DNA, the CDR3 is TGTGCCAGCAGCCAAGATGTCGGGGGAGGGAATGAAAAACTGTTTTTT.

A single count supports this clone. The CDR3 loop is CASTAGTVEKLFF. The DNA for the CDR3 is TGTGCCAGCACAGCAGGAACAGTTGAAAAACTGTTTTTT. This chain joins TRBV28 and TRBJ1-4, with unresolved D. CDR3 length equals 13 residues. Looked up from germline, CDR1 is MDHEN and CDR2 is SYDVKM. V lost 7 bases and J 7 bases, leaving 13 bases between the germline ends.

The genes are TRBV2 and TRBJ2-7; the match to TRBD2 covers 9 bases. CDR1 is SNHLY and CDR2 is FYNNEI in the germline V gene. CDR3 size: 15 residues. Trimming at V came to 0 bases and at J to 4 bases, leaving 4 bases not matched to a gene. CDR3 protein: CASSEARAGGYEQYF. The CDR3 coding sequence is TGTGCCAGCAGTGAAGCCAGAGCGGGAGGATACGAGCAGTACTTC.

This clone was seen more than once but under ten times. V gene TRBV28 combines with J gene TRBJ1-2; the match to TRBD1 covers 7 bases. With V trimmed by 5 bases and J by 8 bases, 14 bases remained unmatched. The CDR3 runs to 15 residues. The germline gives CDR1 MDHEN, CDR2 SYDVKM. The DNA for the CDR3 is TGTGCCAGCAGTCCACCCCTTAGCGGGACAGCCGGCTACACCTTC. Translation gives CASSPPLSGTAGYTF.

The gene calls are TRBV29-1 and TRBJ2-1, with D possibly TRBD2 on 6 matching bases. Per germline, CDR1 SQVTM and CDR2 ANQGSEA. The CDR3 totals 13 residues. Trimming removed 3 bases from V and 3 bases from J, with 9 bases in between. The CDR3 reads CSVDVTSYNEQFF. The CDR3, as DNA: TGCAGCGTTGACGTGACTAGCTACAATGAGCAGTTCTTC.

This clone was counted once. The rearrangement links TRBV24-1 to TRBJ1-5, with unresolved D. The V gene lost 3 bases and the J gene lost 4 bases, with 9 bases spanning the gap. This CDR3 has 14 amino acids. Germline CDR1 and CDR2: KGHDR and SFDVKD. In DNA, the CDR3 is TGTGCCACCAGTGATCCGCCGGAGAATCAGCCCCAGCATTTT. Translation: CATSDPPENQPQHF.

The rearrangement uses TRBV3-1 (or the pseudogene TRBV3-2) and TRBJ1-2, with TRBD1 matching over 12 bases. The CDR3 contains 15 residues. CDR1 and CDR2 (germline): LGHDT, YNNKEL (reference sequence). Trimming removed 5 bases from V and 7 bases from J; junction bases left unmatched: 8. CDR3 nucleotides: TGTGCCAGCAGCTTAGAGGGACAGGGGGCTGGTGGCTACACCTTC. It specifies CASSLEGQGAGGYTF.

The V call is TRBV28, the J call TRBJ1-1, with TRBD1 as a possible D gene (5 bases). The CDR3 has 15 amino acids. V was shortened by 2 bases and J by 2 bases, with 12 bases between the two germline ends. Germline V gene lookup returns CDR1 MDHEN and CDR2 SYDVKM. The CDR3 protein is CASSLVTGLNTEAFF. The CDR3 DNA follows: TGTGCCAGCAGTTTAGTCACAGGCCTAAACACTGAAGCTTTCTTT.

V is TRBV6-1 and J is TRBJ1-4; 8 bases map to TRBD1. CDR1 MNHNS and CDR2 SASEGT come from the germline V gene. Trimming took 1 base from V and 6 from J; bases not matched to a gene: 4. The CDR3 loop spans 15 amino acids. The chain's CDR3 is CASSEGTGIYEKLFF. The CDR3 bases are TGTGCCAGCAGTGAAGGGACAGGGATCTATGAAAAACTGTTTTTT.